This entry lists 19 T cell receptor beta chains sequenced from one sample in a study of CD8+ T cells in alopecia areata. Investigators isolated RNA and reverse transcribed it into cDNA to act as the sequencing template. The protocol was immunoSEQ multiplex PCR, while the TCRdb copy is restricted to in-frame clones and leaves out a portion. The sample records some 180,000 clones, more than 50% being singletons. Material for sequencing was CD8+ T cells sorted from blood. All receptors derive from a human donor in good health.

This clone was found a few times. The V call is TRBV15, the J call TRBJ1-4; D is unresolved. Trimming cost V 1 base and J 8 bases, with 8 bases left between them. The CDR3 has 13 residues. Germline lookup yields CDR1 LNHNV and CDR2 YYDKDF (reference sequence). CDR3 region: CATSRGGWEKLFF. In nucleotides, the CDR3 is TGTGCCACCAGCAGAGGAGGATGGGAAAAACTGTTTTTT.

A single count supports this clone. The chain combines TRBV6-5 with TRBJ2-3, with D possibly being TRBD1 or TRBD2 (5 bases each). CDR1 and CDR2 from the germline V gene are MNHEY and SVGAGI. Trimming removed 5 bases from V and 0 bases from J, with 12 bases in between. The CDR3 runs to 15 residues. The CDR3 DNA follows: TGTGCCAGCAGTGTACGGGACCCTAGCACAGATACGCAGTATTTT. Translation gives CASSVRDPSTDTQYF.

The rearrangement links TRBV5-1 to TRBJ2-4; D remains ambiguous. Germline V lookup: CDR1 SGHRS, CDR2 YFSETQ. The CDR3 runs 16 residues. With 0 bases removed from V and 0 bases from J, the gap between germline ends came to 10 bases. Written as DNA, the CDR3 is TGCGCCAGCAGCTTGGATGACATAATAGCCAAAAACATTCAGTACTTC. It is translated as CASSLDDIIAKNIQYF.

The chain joins TRBV2 to TRBJ1-1; D perhaps matches TRBD1 (6 bases). The CDR3 spans 14 residues. Germline CDR1 reads SNHLY; CDR2 reads FYNNEI. Trimming removed 4 bases at V and 1 base at J, with 10 bases between. This CDR3 is CASSALDRNTEAFF. DNA of the CDR3: TGTGCCAGCAGTGCTCTGGACAGGAACACTGAAGCTTTCTTT.

This chain connects TRBV7-6 to TRBJ1-1; D is perhaps TRBD1 (5 bases). CDR3 length: 13 amino acids. Germline V CDR1 and CDR2: SGHVS, FNYEAQ. V lost 4 bases to trimming and J lost 3 bases, with 9 bases between them. The CDR3 sequence: CASSSGRDTEAFF. CDR3 DNA sequence: TGTGCCAGCAGCTCAGGGAGGGACACTGAAGCTTTCTTT.

This clone came up a few times. The rearrangement joins TRBV28 to TRBJ1-5; D is ambiguous. Germline CDR1 reads MDHEN; CDR2 reads SYDVKM. The CDR3 length is 13 residues. V shed 7 bases and J shed 1 base, with 8 bases lying between them. The CDR3 reads CASTIGSNQPQHF. CDR3 DNA: TGTGCCAGCACTATCGGGAGCAATCAGCCCCAGCATTTT. The full variable domain, in which reference TRBV28 and TRBJ1-5 provide the parts outside the CDR3, is DVKVTQSSRYLVKRTGEKVFLECVQDMDHENMFWYRQDPGLGLRLIYFSYDVKMKEKGDIPEGYSVSREKKERFSLILESASTNQTSMYLCASTIGSNQPQHFGDGTRLSIL.

V and J are TRBV29-1 and TRBJ1-1; D is perhaps TRBD1 (6 bases). Per the germline V gene, CDR1 is SQVTM and CDR2 is ANQGSEA. Between the trimmed V and J ends, which lost 6 bases and 6 bases, there was a span of 11 bases. The CDR3 has 11 amino acids. The CDR3: CSVQDSPEAFF. The DNA for the CDR3 is TGCAGCGTCCAGGACAGTCCTGAAGCTTTCTTT.

The rearrangement uses TRBV19 and TRBJ1-4; unclear D gene. Trimming cost V 7 bases and J 3 bases, with 9 bases left between them. The CDR3 is 13 amino acids. CDR1 and CDR2 from the germline V gene are LNHDA and SQIVND (reference sequence). The CDR3 nucleotides are TGTGCCAGTAATGGCGAAGCTAATGAAAAACTGTTTTTT. Protein product: CASNGEANEKLFF.

The rearrangement links TRBV5-1 to TRBJ2-7, with 11 bases aligning to TRBD1. Germline V gives CDR1 SGHRS, CDR2 YFSETQ. J was trimmed by 3 bases and V by 4 bases; bases with no gene match: 6. The CDR3 contains 15 residues. CDR3 residues: CASSQGTGGVYEQYF. The DNA of the CDR3 is TGCGCCAGCAGCCAAGGGACAGGGGGTGTCTACGAGCAGTACTTC.

V gene TRBV5-4 combines with J gene TRBJ2-1, with 12 nucleotides matching TRBD2. The junction had 10 bases not matched to a gene; V was cut back by 4 bases and J by 5 bases. CDR3 length: 17 amino acids. Germline V gene sequence: CDR1 SGHNT, CDR2 YYREEE (reference sequence). CDR3 loop: CASSVLAGGPVHNEQFF. CDR3 nucleotides: TGTGCCAGCAGCGTCCTAGCGGGGGGGCCGGTTCACAATGAGCAGTTCTTC.

The chain carries TRBV4-1 and TRBJ1-1; D perhaps matches TRBD1 (6 bases). Per germline, CDR1 MGHRA and CDR2 YSYEKL. The germline V and J ends were trimmed by 0 bases and 4 bases, with 12 bases remaining between them. The CDR3 is 15 amino acids. CDR3 DNA: TGCGCCAGCAGCCAAGAATGGGACATCAGCACTGAAGCTTTCTTT. This translates into CASSQEWDISTEAFF.

This clone was observed once. The chain recombines TRBV2 with TRBJ1-5, with D perhaps matching TRBD1 (6 bases). Per germline, CDR1 SNHLY and CDR2 FYNNEI. CDR3 size: 15 residues. V was shortened by 1 base and J by 2 bases, with 9 bases between the two germline ends. As DNA, the CDR3 is TGTGCCAGCAGTGAAGAAGGGGGTGGCAATCAGCCCCAGCATTTT. Translation gives CASSEEGGGNQPQHF.

J is TRBJ2-7 and V is TRBV4-1, with 9 bases aligning to TRBD2. There are 16 residues in the CDR3. Per germline, CDR1 MGHRA and CDR2 YSYEKL. The trim removed 1 base at V and 3 bases at J, leaving 7 bases unmatched. CDR3: CASSQVLAGANYEQYF. CDR3 in DNA: TGCGCCAGCAGCCAAGTCTTAGCGGGGGCCAACTACGAGCAGTACTTC.

V is TRBV6-4 and J is TRBJ2-2; perhaps TRBD1 as D (6 bases). CDR1 and CDR2 from the germline V gene are MRHNA and SNTAGT. The CDR3 is 14 residues long. V lost 8 bases and J lost 0, with 10 bases in between. The CDR3 DNA reads TGTGCCAGCCGGAGGACAGCGAACACCGGGGAGCTGTTTTTT. It is translated as CASRRTANTGELFF.

The CDR3 DNA reads TGTGCCTGGAGTGTACTCTTGAACACTGAAGCTTTCTTT. Protein: CAWSVLLNTEAFF. The rearrangement links TRBV30 to TRBJ1-1, with no clear D. The germline gives CDR1 GTSNPN, CDR2 SVGIG (reference sequence). With 0 bases removed from V and 0 bases from J, the gap between germline ends came to 5 bases. The CDR3 spans 13 residues. The full variable domain, completed using reference TRBV30 and TRBJ1-1, is SQTIHQWPATLVQPVGSPLSLECTVEGTSNPNLYWYRQAAGRGLQLLFYSVGIGQISSEVPQNLSASRPQDRQFILSSKKLLLSDSGFYLCAWSVLLNTEAFFGQGTRLTVV.

In this sample, this clone turned up once. The chain joins TRBV7-9 to TRBJ2-7; 12 nucleotides line up with TRBD2. J gave up 7 bases and V 2 bases, and 9 bases lay outside the gene matches. This CDR3 has 16 residues. The germline CDR1 and CDR2 sequences are SEHNR and FQNEAQ (reference sequence). The CDR3 bases are TGTGCCAGCAGCTTACGGCTAGCGGGGGGGCCTGAAGAGCAGTACTTC. Amino acids: CASSLRLAGGPEEQYF.

The chain employs TRBV15 and TRBJ2-5; D gene uncertain. Germline CDR1 and CDR2: LNHNV and YYDKDF (reference sequence). V was shortened by 1 base and J by 2 bases, with 8 bases between the two germline ends. The CDR3 runs to 14 residues. The CDR3 here is CATSRAEPQETQYF. CDR3 DNA sequence: TGTGCCACCAGCAGAGCCGAGCCACAAGAGACCCAGTACTTC.

The chain recombines TRBV4-1 with TRBJ1-1; tentative D call: TRBD1 (5 bases). Germline V CDR1 and CDR2: MGHRA, YSYEKL. Trimming left V 5 bases short and J 5 bases short, with 9 bases between. This CDR3 has 12 amino acids. CDR3 DNA sequence: TGCGCCAGCAGCGAAGGGGTTACTGAAGCTTTCTTT. Protein product: CASSEGVTEAFF.

This clone has more than one count but fewer than ten. The rearrangement links TRBV7-9 to TRBJ1-4; D remains unclear. The CDR3 runs 15 residues. The germline V and J ends were trimmed by 1 base and 0 bases, with 6 bases remaining between them. Germline CDR1 is SEHNR and CDR2 is FQNEAQ (reference sequence). The CDR3 loop reads CASSLDFSTNEKLFF. The CDR3 nucleotides are TGTGCCAGCAGCTTAGATTTCTCAACTAATGAAAAACTGTTTTTT.